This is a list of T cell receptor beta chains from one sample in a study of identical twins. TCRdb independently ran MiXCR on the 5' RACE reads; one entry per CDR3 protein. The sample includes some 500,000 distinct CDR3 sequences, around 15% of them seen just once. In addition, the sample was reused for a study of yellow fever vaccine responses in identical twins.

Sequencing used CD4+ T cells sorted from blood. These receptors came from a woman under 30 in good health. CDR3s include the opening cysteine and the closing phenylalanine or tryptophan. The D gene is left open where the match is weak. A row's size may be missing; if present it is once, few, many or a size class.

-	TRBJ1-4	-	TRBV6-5	TGTGCCAGCAGTTCCCTAGCTGGATCACTGTTTTTT	CASSSLAGSLFF
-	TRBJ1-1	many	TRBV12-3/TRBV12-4	TGTGCCAGCACCACGAACCCACAGGGAGGGGGCACTGAAGCTTTCTTT	CASTTNPQGGGTEAFF
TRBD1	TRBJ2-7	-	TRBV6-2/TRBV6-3	TGTGCCAGCAGTTACTCCGGGACAGAGACCTACGAGCAGTACTTC	CASSYSGTETYEQYF
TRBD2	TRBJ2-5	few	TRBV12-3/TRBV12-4	TGTGCCAGCAGTTTTTCCGGGGGGGAGACCCAGTACTTC	CASSFSGGETQYF
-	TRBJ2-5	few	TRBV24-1	TGTGCCACCAGTGGTGGGGGAGTGGAGACCCAGTACTTC	CATSGGGVETQYF
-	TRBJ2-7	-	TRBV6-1	TGTGCCAGCAGGGTAGAGAGCGCACTCTACGAGCAGTACTTC	CASRVESALYEQYF
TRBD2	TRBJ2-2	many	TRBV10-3	TGTGCCATCAGTGAGACTAGCGTGCGGGAGGGAAACACCGGGGAGCTGTTTTTT	CAISETSVREGNTGELFF
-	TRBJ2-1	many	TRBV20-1	TGCAGTGCTGGGGGACTGGGGGACAATGAGCAGTTCTTC	CSAGGLGDNEQFF
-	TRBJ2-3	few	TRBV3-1	TGTGCCAGCAGCCCCCCCCGGAGCTCCCCGGGGATGTATTTT	CASSPPRSSPGMYF
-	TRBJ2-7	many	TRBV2	TGTGCCAGCAGTGAATGGTACTCGACCTACGAGCAGTACTTC	CASSEWYSTYEQYF
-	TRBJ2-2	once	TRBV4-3	TGCGCCAGCAGCCCGGGAACTTGGAACACCGGGGAGCTGTTTTTT	CASSPGTWNTGELFF
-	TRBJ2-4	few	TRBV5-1	TGCGCCAGCAGCTTCGGCGGGGTAAAAAACATTCAGTACTTC	CASSFGGVKNIQYF
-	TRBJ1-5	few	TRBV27	TGTGCCAGCAGTTTATCATCCCGGGCTAGCAATCAGCCCCAGCATTTT	CASSLSSRASNQPQHF
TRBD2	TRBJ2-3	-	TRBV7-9	TGTGCGCTAGCGGGAGGCCTGAGCACAGATACGCAGTATTTT	CALAGGLSTDTQYF
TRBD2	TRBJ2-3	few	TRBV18	TGTGCCAGCTCACCACCTAGGCGGGGGGAATCCACAGATACGCAGTATTTT	CASSPPRRGESTDTQYF
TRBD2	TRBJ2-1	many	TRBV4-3	TGCGCCAGCAGCCAAGGACTAGCGGGGTCAGATGAGCAGTTCTTC	CASSQGLAGSDEQFF
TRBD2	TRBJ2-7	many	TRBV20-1	TGCAGTGCTAGACCAGCGGGGGGGAATACCTACGAGCAGTACTTC	CSARPAGGNTYEQYF
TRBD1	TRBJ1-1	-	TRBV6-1	TGTGCCAGCAGTAAACCAACCCCGGGACAGACTCCGATTGAAGCTTTCTTT	CASSKPTPGQTPIEAFF
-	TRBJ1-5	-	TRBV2	TGTGCCAGCAGTGACGGCAATCAGCCCCAGCATTTT	CASSDGNQPQHF
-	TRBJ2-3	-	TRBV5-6	TGTGCCAGCAGCTACCCGCGGGACAGTGGCACAGATACGCAGTATTTT	CASSYPRDSGTDTQYF
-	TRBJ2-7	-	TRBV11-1	TGTGCCAGCAGCCCCCGGACAGTCTCCTACGAGCAGTACTTC	CASSPRTVSYEQYF
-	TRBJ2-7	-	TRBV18	TGTGCCAGCTCACCACGACCCGATCAGAGCGAGCAGTACTTC	CASSPRPDQSEQYF
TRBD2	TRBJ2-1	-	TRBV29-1	TGCAGCGTGGTAGCGGGGACAATAGGCTCCTACAATGAGCAGTTCTTC	CSVVAGTIGSYNEQFF
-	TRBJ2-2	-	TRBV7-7	TGTGCTAGCAGACCCACAGGGGGGGACACCGGGGAGCTGTTTTTT	CASRPTGGDTGELFF
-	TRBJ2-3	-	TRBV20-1	TGCAGTGCTAGAGCCAGGACTTACTATACGCAGTATTTT	CSARARTYYTQYF
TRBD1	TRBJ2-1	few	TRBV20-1	TGCAGTGCTAGCCTAAGGGCCAGGGGGATGAGCTTGAATGAGCAGTTCTTC	CSASLRARGMSLNEQFF
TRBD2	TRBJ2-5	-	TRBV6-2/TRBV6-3	TGTGCCAGCAACCCAGGTACTAGCGAAGAGACCCAGTACTTC	CASNPGTSEETQYF
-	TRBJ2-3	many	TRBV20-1	TGCAGTGCTAGTCCCGGGGGCACAGATACGCAGTATTTT	CSASPGGTDTQYF
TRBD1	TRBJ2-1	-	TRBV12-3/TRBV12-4	TGTGCCAGCAGCTTCGACAGGGGATCAGGCAATGAGCAGTTCTTC	CASSFDRGSGNEQFF
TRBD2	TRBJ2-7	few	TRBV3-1	TGTGCCAGCAGCCGAGGACTAGCCCCTGAAGCGGGGCAGTACTTC	CASSRGLAPEAGQYF
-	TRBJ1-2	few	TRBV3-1	TGTGCCAGCAGCCAAGATTGGCAGAACTATGGCTACACCTTC	CASSQDWQNYGYTF
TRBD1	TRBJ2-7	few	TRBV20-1	TGCAGTGCTATCCCCTTTCAGGGGGCCTACGAGCAGTACTTC	CSAIPFQGAYEQYF
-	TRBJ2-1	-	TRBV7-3	TGTGCCAGCAGCCCCGGGCTCAGGCCTCATTTC	CASSPGLRPHF
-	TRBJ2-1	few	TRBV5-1	TGCGCCAGCAGCCCCGACATGGCGGGGGCCCACCCCTACAATGAGCAGTTCTTC	CASSPDMAGAHPYNEQFF
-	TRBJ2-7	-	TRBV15	TGTGCCACCAGCAGAGATATGAGTCACGAGCAGTACTTC	CATSRDMSHEQYF
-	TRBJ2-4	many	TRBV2	TGTGCCAGCAGCCCTAGGGCAGGTCGAACCATTCAGTACTTC	CASSPRAGRTIQYF
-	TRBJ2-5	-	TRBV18	TGTGCCAGCTCACCACCGGACAGTTTTAAAGAGACCCAGTACTTC	CASSPPDSFKETQYF
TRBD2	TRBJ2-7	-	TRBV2	TGTGCCAGCAGTGAACTAGCGGGAGTCGAGCAGTACTTC	CASSELAGVEQYF
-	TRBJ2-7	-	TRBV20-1	TGCAGTGCTACCTCTGGGGAGCAGTACTTC	CSATSGEQYF
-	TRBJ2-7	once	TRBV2	TGTGCCAGCAGCCAGACGGGAAGCCACGAGCAGTACTTC	CASSQTGSHEQYF
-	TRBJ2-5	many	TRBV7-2	TGTGCCAGCAGCCCTGGCCTCGGCGAGACCCAGTACTTC	CASSPGLGETQYF
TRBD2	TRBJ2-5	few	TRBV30	TGTGCCTGGAGTGTGGTTAGGACTAGCGGAGCCCCAGAGACCCAGTACTTC	CAWSVVRTSGAPETQYF
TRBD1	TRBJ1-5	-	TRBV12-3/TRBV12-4	TGTGCCAGCAGACAGGACAGGGGTAGCAATCAGCCCCAGCATTTT	CASRQDRGSNQPQHF
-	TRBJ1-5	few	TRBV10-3	TGTGCCATCAGTGAGTCAGGGGCCCAGCCCCAGCATTTT	CAISESGAQPQHF
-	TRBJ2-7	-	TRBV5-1	TGCGCCAGCAGTCTTGCGGGGTTCACCTACGAGCAGTACTTC	CASSLAGFTYEQYF
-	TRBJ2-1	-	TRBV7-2	TGTGCCAGCAGCTTAGGTAGGGCCGGGTTACAATGGGAGCAGTTCTTC	CASSLGRAGLQWEQFF
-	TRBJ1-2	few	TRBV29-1	TGCAGCGTTGAAAAGCAGGGGAACTATGGCTACACCTTC	CSVEKQGNYGYTF
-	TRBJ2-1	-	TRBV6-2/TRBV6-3	TGTGCCAGCAGTTACTCAGCGATGAATGAGCAGTTCTTC	CASSYSAMNEQFF
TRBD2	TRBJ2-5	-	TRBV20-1	TGCAGTGCTAGGCCCAAAGACCGGACTAGGGTTGGGACCCAGTACTTC	CSARPKDRTRVGTQYF
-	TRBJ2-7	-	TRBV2	TGTGCCAGCAACAGGGGGGGCCCCTCCAAAGGTCACGAGCAGTACTTC	CASNRGGPSKGHEQYF
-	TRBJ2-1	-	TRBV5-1	TGCGCCAGCAGCGTGGTATCCACTGAGCAGTTCTTC	CASSVVSTEQFF
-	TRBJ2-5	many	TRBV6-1	TGTGCCAGCAGTGAACAAAGGGAGACCCAGTACTTC	CASSEQRETQYF